The entry below gives a single T cell receptor beta chain sequence along with its context. Its antigen is as yet unknown. Trimming shortened V by 6 bases and J by 1 base, and 10 bases separated the two germline ends. The CDR3 extends over 15 amino acids. Looked up from germline, CDR1 is KGHSH and CDR2 is LQKENI. This sample is drawn from a study of cytomegalovirus exposure and HLA in healthy donors. Whole-study results and caveats: One variant, a missense change in DCLRE1C, was linked in a later analysis to TCR beta V- and J-gene trimming. In an earlier analysis, productive rearrangement rates for most beta V segments clustered near 87% or 30%. Rare TCR sequences dominated, though some public TCRs recurred in many donors.

The PCR made use of 60 Vbeta and 13 Jbeta primers. Libraries were prepared by immunoSEQ multiplex PCR; TCRdb keeps only in-frame clonotypes and omits some of them. The data hold 200,000 or so clones, with approximately 80% observed a single time. The specimen sequenced was PBMCs. The rearrangement uses TRBV18 and TRBJ2-6; D may be TRBD2 (6 bases). The TCR was taken from a girl aged 2-10 years in good health and CMV-seronegative. The CDR3, as DNA: TGTGCCAGCTCCATACTAGCTTCTGGGGCCAACGTCCTGACTTTC. Its protein is CASSILASGANVLTF.